This TCR beta chain was observed in a study of vaccination effects on CD4 cells after COVID-19. Study-wide points: Convalescent patients were scarce in the study, and it lacked early post-infection timepoints. In the late period after vaccination, infection- and vaccine-induced clones contracted markedly.

On this clone: Antigen: not known.

The method was immunoSEQ multiplex PCR; TCRdb's version includes in-frame clones alone and lacks a portion of them. The repertoire includes around 50,000 clones, around three quarters of them detected once, and 4.5% to 5.5% sits in the top ten. V lost 0 bases and J 5 bases, leaving 14 bases between the germline ends. Germline V gene lookup returns CDR1 SGHNT and CDR2 YYREEE (reference sequence). The CDR3 is 15 residues long. Once cultured for roughly ten days, the cells underwent separation to obtain CD4+ T cells. The person's infection with SARS-CoV-2, confirmed by PCR, took place between March and December 2020. Either the BNT162b2 or mRNA-1273 vaccine was given to participants in two doses.

The receptor was derived from a human donor who had a prior SARS-CoV-2 infection. This sequence joins TRBV5-4 and TRBJ2-5; D is unresolved. The sequencing here drew on CD4+ T cells from PBMCs cultured without peptide, taken after COVID-19 vaccination. CDR3 in amino acids: CASSLDGATGETQYF. CDR3 DNA sequence: TGTGCCAGCAGCTTGGATGGAGCCACCGGGGAGACCCAGTACTTC. Supplemented by reference TRBV5-4 and TRBJ2-5, the full variable domain reads ETGVTQSPTHLIKTRGQQVTLRCSSQSGHNTVSWYQQALGQGPQFIFQYYREEENGRGNFPPRFSGLQFPNYSSELNVNALELDDSALYLCASSLDGATGETQYFGPGTRLLVL.